This is a list of T cell receptor beta chains from one sample in a study of T-cell reconstitution after alpha-beta-depleted transplantation in children. TCRdb itself ran the PCR reads through MiXCR, one entry per CDR3 protein. The sample records just under 350,000 distinct CDR3 sequences, 15% to 20% being singletons. The starting material was PBMCs, mostly from graft donor cells, obtained 360 days after TCRalphabeta/CD19-depleted stem cell transplant. These TCRs come from a male patient under 10 years old who had a stem cell transplant for acute lymphoblastic leukemia, so the T cells may come from the graft donor. CDR3s leave out the opening cysteine and the closing phenylalanine or tryptophan. Fields, in order: V gene, CDR3 protein.

V gene: TRBV11-2; CDR3 protein: ASSLGGTGGWKFTDTQY
V gene: TRBV12-3/TRBV12-4; CDR3 protein: ASSLARYGYT
V gene: TRBV27; CDR3 protein: ASSFYNEQF
V gene: TRBV10-3; CDR3 protein: AISDQGTSGTYEQY
V gene: TRBV11-2; CDR3 protein: ASSLRGAGTSYSTDTQY
V gene: TRBV21-1; CDR3 protein: ASSKIARRWVNEQF
V gene: TRBV5-1; CDR3 protein: ASSLDGYNEQY
V gene: TRBV5-6; CDR3 protein: ASSNVPGNTEAF
V gene: TRBV10-2; CDR3 protein: ASSGPTPTGELF
V gene: TRBV4-3; CDR3 protein: ASSQYRGLNAKNIQY
V gene: TRBV4-1; CDR3 protein: ASSQAPATGYYEQY
V gene: TRBV29-1; CDR3 protein: SVGIIGTGP
V gene: TRBV11-2; CDR3 protein: ASSLTAGETQY
V gene: TRBV7-8; CDR3 protein: ASSLARRLAGGHTDTQY
V gene: TRBV7-8; CDR3 protein: ASSLTGQGGGYGYT
V gene: TRBV28; CDR3 protein: ASSLGAVRGYT
V gene: TRBV6-1; CDR3 protein: ASSRSGRTYEQY
V gene: TRBV6-6; CDR3 protein: ASSYPLGPGMNTEAF
V gene: TRBV5-1; CDR3 protein: ASSFSLLGNEQF
V gene: TRBV5-1; CDR3 protein: ASSLGPPDDYNEQF
V gene: TRBV9; CDR3 protein: ASSAHRGDNSPLH
V gene: TRBV12-3/TRBV12-4; CDR3 protein: ASSLYGELF
V gene: TRBV29-1; CDR3 protein: SAATSGTDTQY
V gene: TRBV12-3/TRBV12-4; CDR3 protein: ASSRYRGETQY
V gene: TRBV10-3; CDR3 protein: AISESGWDYRYEQY
V gene: TRBV4-3; CDR3 protein: ASSQFRYYEQY
V gene: TRBV12-3/TRBV12-4; CDR3 protein: ASSLAGIGDTQY
V gene: TRBV20-1; CDR3 protein: SAREKMITGELF
V gene: TRBV29-1; CDR3 protein: SGLGWTDTQY
V gene: TRBV10-3; CDR3 protein: AIRGPGQNQPQH
V gene: TRBV12-3/TRBV12-4; CDR3 protein: ASSSAPGGYQPQH
V gene: TRBV29-1; CDR3 protein: SVGLMETQY
V gene: TRBV28; CDR3 protein: ASSLRSLVGRGYEQY
V gene: TRBV7-9; CDR3 protein: ASSRGLSFTGELF
V gene: TRBV20-1; CDR3 protein: SARVELASLSSYNEQF
V gene: TRBV29-1; CDR3 protein: SALRDRGRGGYT
V gene: TRBV20-1; CDR3 protein: SADSGRLHEQF
V gene: TRBV6-2/TRBV6-3; CDR3 protein: ASSYVLAGGPPYNEQF
V gene: TRBV6-5; CDR3 protein: ASSYGEGTYGYT
V gene: TRBV4-1; CDR3 protein: ASSQAGGSQTQY
V gene: TRBV18; CDR3 protein: ASSSSNYEQY
V gene: TRBV5-1; CDR3 protein: ASRRGQSGANVLT
V gene: TRBV12-3/TRBV12-4; CDR3 protein: ASSLKGWAFRSNQPQH
V gene: TRBV7-9; CDR3 protein: ASSPQDRGITEAF
V gene: TRBV6-1; CDR3 protein: ASSRPPGLHSYNEQF
V gene: TRBV20-1; CDR3 protein: SASFRQPSTDTQY
V gene: TRBV10-3; CDR3 protein: ATRDRNTDTQY
V gene: TRBV7-9; CDR3 protein: ASSIGGVQLYNEQF